The T cell receptor (beta chain) described here comes from a study of blood T cell repertoires in COVID-19. The overall study: The United States, Italy and Spain were the sources of the acute and convalescent COVID-19 samples. Nucleic acid was either cDNA or gDNA, and it came from T cells, B-cell-depleted T cells, or PBMCs.

As processed by the authors: Estimated nucleated cell counts came from reference gene primer amplification. Some clones are missing from TCRdb's copy, which holds only in-frame ones; the method was immunoSEQ multiplex PCR. Clone size and the V and J calls come from that table; the DNA yielded D and trimming. This table holds fewer than 100,000 clones, 85% found once. The CDR3 is 16 amino acids. V lost 3 bases, J lost 3 bases, and 12 bases lay in between. Germline V lookup: CDR1 MNHNS, CDR2 SASEGT. The gene calls are TRBV6-1 and TRBJ1-6; D is possibly TRBD1 (6 bases). Material for sequencing was peripheral blood. This TCR derives from a man aged 55 to 70 with acute or convalescent COVID-19. CDR3 loop: CASSDPGTLYNSPLHF. The DNA for the CDR3 is TGTGCCAGCAGTGACCCCGGGACACTCTATAATTCACCCCTCCACTTT.